These T cell receptor beta chains were read from a single sample in a study of shared clonotypes between healthy human individuals. The repertoire was sequenced with immunoSEQ multiplex PCR; TCRdb's copy has only in-frame clones and lacks some. The sample consists of millions of clones, approximately 94% of them appearing once. Sequenced input: naive CD8+ T cells sorted from blood. These receptor sequences come from a man in his late teens or twenties in good health. The conserved cysteine and the conserved F or W are not part of the CDR3 here.

J gene	V gene	CDR3 protein
TRBJ2-7	TRBV4-3	ASSQDLQLLPHEQY
TRBJ1-5	TRBV18	ASSPRSGRESQPQH
TRBJ2-1	TRBV7-9	ASSLGLNNEQF
TRBJ2-3	TRBV7-9	ASSSPISGVGTDTQY
TRBJ2-2	TRBV11-3	ASSLTRGQGTGELF
TRBJ2-3	TRBV10-2	ASGGSDTQY
TRBJ2-2	TRBV9	ASSVGGLRSGELF
TRBJ2-1	TRBV30	AWSVHFEGEQF
TRBJ2-5	TRBV7-9	ASSLARDRWEETQY
TRBJ2-1	TRBV21-1	ASSKVVTSDEIVRSYNEQF
TRBJ2-4	TRBV11-2	ASSPRQTAKNIQY
TRBJ1-2	TRBV4-2	ASSQEAGTGNGYT
TRBJ2-7	TRBV5-1	ASSLRGFYEQY
TRBJ2-1	TRBV5-1	ASMVAAGYNEQF
TRBJ1-1	TRBV19	ASSMQGANEAF
TRBJ2-7	TRBV27	ASSYLQSTGTYEQY
TRBJ2-1	TRBV7-9	ASSLGLIVDDEQF
TRBJ2-1	TRBV7-6	ASSPGLADEHSYNEQF
TRBJ1-5	TRBV27	ASSGTGVNQPQH
TRBJ2-2	TRBV7-2	ASSFDREVTGELF
TRBJ2-2	TRBV27	ASSWGAGELF
TRBJ2-3	TRBV7-9	ASSLVEGIVDTQY
TRBJ1-1	TRBV9	ASSPEGTTNTEAF
TRBJ2-5	TRBV13	ASSLRGSGGETQY
TRBJ2-7	TRBV4-2	ASSQVSGDHEQY
TRBJ1-2	TRBV19	ASSGGYGYT
TRBJ2-7	TRBV13	ASSLGGLSYEQY
TRBJ1-6	TRBV7-6	ASSLGSDPTPLH
TRBJ1-4	TRBV9	ASSVGGDEKLF
TRBJ2-2	TRBV28	ASSSYRLADNTGELF
TRBJ1-1	TRBV7-9	ASSYRQGAEAF
TRBJ2-1	TRBV27	ASRVGEPNYNEQF
TRBJ1-1	TRBV4-1	ASSTRTGGTEAF
TRBJ2-1	TRBV29-1	SVEAADRVPNEQF
TRBJ1-5	TRBV2	ASRVSGTPNSNQPQH
TRBJ1-1	TRBV7-9	ASSLARGMNTEAF
TRBJ1-2	TRBV6-5	ASSYSGEDLGYT
TRBJ1-1	TRBV4-3	ASSPTGQGGGAF
TRBJ2-1	TRBV28	ASSPIQEGLHYNEQF
TRBJ2-7	TRBV7-9	ASSGQGSYEQY
TRBJ2-1	TRBV9	ASSDPWGTGVYNEQF
TRBJ1-2	TRBV7-9	ASSSSSQATGGGYT
TRBJ2-2	TRBV6-1	ASSEAYIGELF
TRBJ2-7	TRBV7-9	ASAPAFGAFSSYEQY
TRBJ2-7	TRBV9	ASSVALGGYEQY
TRBJ2-2	TRBV7-2	ASSPGGEGLAGELF
TRBJ2-5	TRBV7-9	ASSFTPETQY
TRBJ1-4	TRBV9	ASSVGTVEKLF
TRBJ1-2	TRBV2	ASSVPLGPGYT
TRBJ2-1	TRBV5-6	ASSLAYEQF
TRBJ2-6	TRBV11-2	ASSLGPGTGANVLT
TRBJ2-1	TRBV18	ASSLSGGPGNEQF